This T cell receptor (beta chain) derives from a study of cytomegalovirus exposure and HLA in healthy donors. Study overall: Earlier, some 180 million T cells were analyzed, and some 120 million unique TCR beta sequences were found among them.

The PCR ran on 60 Vbeta and 13 Jbeta primers. Assay used: immunoSEQ multiplex PCR; TCRdb lists only in-frame clones, some missing. This table has 200,000 or so clones, around 83% appearing once. The CDR3 has 16 residues. Per germline, CDR1 MGHRA and CDR2 YSYEKL. Trimming left V 0 bases short and J 8 bases short, with 19 bases between. The sequenced sample consisted of PBMCs. This rearrangement joins TRBV4-1 to TRBJ1-2; D is uncertain. This clonotype was sampled from a woman between 45 and 60 years old in good health and CMV-seropositive. The DNA for the CDR3 is TGCGCCAGCAGCCAAGAGACTAATGGAATCCATAAGGGCTACACCTTC. Amino acids: CASSQETNGIHKGYTF.